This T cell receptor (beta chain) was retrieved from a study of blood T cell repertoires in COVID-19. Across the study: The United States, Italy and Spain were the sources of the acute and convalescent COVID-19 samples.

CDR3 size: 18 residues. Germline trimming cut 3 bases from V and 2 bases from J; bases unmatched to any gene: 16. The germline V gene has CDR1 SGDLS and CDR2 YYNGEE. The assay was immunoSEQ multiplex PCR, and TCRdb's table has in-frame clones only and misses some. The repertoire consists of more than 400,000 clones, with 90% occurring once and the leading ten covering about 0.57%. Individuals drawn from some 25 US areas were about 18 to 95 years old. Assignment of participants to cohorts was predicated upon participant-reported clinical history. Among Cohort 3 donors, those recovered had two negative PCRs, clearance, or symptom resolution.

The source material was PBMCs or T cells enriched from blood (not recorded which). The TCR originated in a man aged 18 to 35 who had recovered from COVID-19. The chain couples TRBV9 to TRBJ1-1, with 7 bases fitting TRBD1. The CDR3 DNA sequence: TGTGCCAGCAGCGCCGTGGTGACAGGGCTGGGTGGAAACACTGAAGCTTTCTTT. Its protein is CASSAVVTGLGGNTEAFF.